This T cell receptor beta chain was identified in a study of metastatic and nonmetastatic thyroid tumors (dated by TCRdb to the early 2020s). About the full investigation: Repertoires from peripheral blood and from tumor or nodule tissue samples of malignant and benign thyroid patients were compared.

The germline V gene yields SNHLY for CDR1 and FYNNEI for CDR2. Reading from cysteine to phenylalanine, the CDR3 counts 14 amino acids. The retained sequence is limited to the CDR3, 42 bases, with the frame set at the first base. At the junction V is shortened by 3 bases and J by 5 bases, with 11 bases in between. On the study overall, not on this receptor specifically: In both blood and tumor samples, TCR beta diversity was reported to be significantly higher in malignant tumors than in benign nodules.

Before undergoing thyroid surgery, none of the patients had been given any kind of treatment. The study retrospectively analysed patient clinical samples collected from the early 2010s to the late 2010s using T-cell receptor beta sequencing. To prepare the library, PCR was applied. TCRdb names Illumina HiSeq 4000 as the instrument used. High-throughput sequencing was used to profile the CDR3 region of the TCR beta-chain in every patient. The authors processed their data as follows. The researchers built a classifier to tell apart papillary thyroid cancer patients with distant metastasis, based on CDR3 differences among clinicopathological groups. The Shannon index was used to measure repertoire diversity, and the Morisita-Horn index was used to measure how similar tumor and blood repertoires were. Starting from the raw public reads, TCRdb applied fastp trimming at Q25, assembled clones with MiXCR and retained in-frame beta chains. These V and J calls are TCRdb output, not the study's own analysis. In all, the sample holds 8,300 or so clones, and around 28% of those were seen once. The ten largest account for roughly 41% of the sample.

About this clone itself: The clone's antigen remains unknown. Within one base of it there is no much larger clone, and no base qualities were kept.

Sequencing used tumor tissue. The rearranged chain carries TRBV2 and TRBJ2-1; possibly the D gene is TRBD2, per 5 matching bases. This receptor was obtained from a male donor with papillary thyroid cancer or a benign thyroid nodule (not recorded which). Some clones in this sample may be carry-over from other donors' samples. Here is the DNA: TGTGCCAGCAGTGAGGATGGACTCGACAATGAGCAGTTCTTC. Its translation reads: CASSEDGLDNEQFF.